Each of the 22 T cell receptor beta chains below was sequenced from the same sample in a study of human T cells and chemical hapten exposure. Documented time point: pre-sensitization, week 0. Treatment in this sample: therapeutic diphenylcyclopropenone sensitization with weekly scalp DPC. TCRdb re-derived calls from the RACE reads in MiXCR, one entry per CDR3 protein. The data contain 280,000 or so distinct CDR3 sequences, about 7.7% of them singletons. The sample in question was whole blood, obtained in connection with sensitization to the hapten diphenylcyclopropenone (DPC). The receptors come from a man aged 18 to 29 with alopecia areata. Some clones in this sample may be carry-over from other donors' samples.

This clonotype turned up a few times. The rearrangement links TRBV7-9 to TRBJ1-1, with D possibly matching TRBD1 (5 bases). V was clipped by 7 bases and J by 1 base, with 13 bases between them. This CDR3 comprises 14 residues. Germline V gene data show CDR1 as SEHNR and CDR2 as FQNEAQ (reference sequence). CDR3 sequence (DNA): TGTGCCAGCACCATGACAGCGCAGAACACTGAAGCTTTCTTT. This codes for CASTMTAQNTEAFF.

This clonotype came up a few times. The rearrangement links TRBV28 to TRBJ2-1; TRBD2 might be the D (6 bases). Trimming shortened V by 10 bases and J by 7 bases, and 29 bases separated the two germline ends. The germline V gene has CDR1 MDHEN and CDR2 SYDVKM. The CDR3 runs 17 residues. CDR3 amino acids: CAIHPRPVAGGNNEQFF. The CDR3 coding sequence is TGTGCCATCCATCCTCGCCCGGTTGCTGGGGGGAATAATGAGCAGTTCTTC. Full variable domain (rest looked up from reference TRBV28 and TRBJ2-1): DVKVTQSSRYLVKRTGEKVFLECVQDMDHENMFWYRQDPGLGLRLIYFSYDVKMKEKGDIPEGYSVSREKKERFSLILESASTNQTSMYLCAIHPRPVAGGNNEQFFGPGTRLTVL.

V usage is TRBV7-2 and J usage is TRBJ1-6; D possibly corresponds to TRBD1 (5 bases). Germline V gene sequence: CDR1 SGHTA, CDR2 FQGNSA. CDR3 length equals 16 residues. V dropped 6 bases and J dropped 6 bases, with 18 bases sitting between them. This CDR3 is CASRRTGLQVNSPLHF. CDR3 coding DNA: TGTGCCAGCAGACGGACGGGCCTACAGGTTAATTCACCCCTCCACTTT.

This clonotype was counted between two and nine times. CDR3 DNA: TGTGCCAGCAGTTATCCCACAGGGAGGGCCGGGGAGCTGTTTTTT. Amino acids: CASSYPTGRAGELFF. The chain is built from TRBV6-2 or TRBV6-3 and TRBJ2-2, with D maybe TRBD2 (7 bases). Germline V gives CDR1 MNHEY, CDR2 SVGEGT. This CDR3 contains 15 residues. Between the trimmed V and J ends, which lost 3 bases and 6 bases, there was a span of 14 bases.

This clonotype was seen a handful of times. CDR3 in amino acids: CASRANILADTQYF. The CDR3 DNA is TGTGCCAGCAGGGCTAATATCTTAGCAGATACGCAGTATTTT. The V and J genes are TRBV6-2 or TRBV6-3 and TRBJ2-3; D remains unclear. The CDR3 is 14 amino acids. V was trimmed by 6 bases and J by 4 bases, leaving 14 bases between them. Germline CDR1 is MNHEY and CDR2 is SVGEGT.

CDR3 bases: TGTGCCAGCAGCTTAAACCCAGGGGACTATGGCTACACCTTC. It specifies CASSLNPGDYGYTF. The chain uses TRBV7-6 and TRBJ1-2, with D tentatively TRBD1 (6 bases). V shed 2 bases and J shed 3 bases, with 10 bases lying between them. The CDR3 loop spans 14 amino acids. Germline loops: CDR1 SGHVS, CDR2 FNYEAQ.

The rearrangement joins TRBV6-6 to TRBJ2-5, with 11 bases fitting TRBD2. Trimming at V came to 1 base and at J to 3 bases, leaving 4 bases not matched to a gene. The CDR3 extends over 16 amino acids. Germline CDR1 and CDR2: MNHNY and SVGAGI (reference sequence). The CDR3 nucleotides are TGTGCCAGCAGTTACTGGCTAGCGGGGGGCGAAGAGACCCAGTACTTC. This encodes CASSYWLAGGEETQYF.

V and J are TRBV7-9 and TRBJ1-1, with D perhaps matching TRBD1 (5 bases). Germline V gene lookup returns CDR1 SEHNR and CDR2 FQNEAQ (reference sequence). Trimming took 2 bases from V and 5 from J, leaving 9 bases between them. CDR3 size: 13 residues. The CDR3 coding sequence is TGTGCCAGCAGCTTAAGAGGGGAGACTGAAGCTTTCTTT. As protein: CASSLRGETEAFF.

There are many counts of this clonotype. The chain has TRBV5-1 and TRBJ2-6; TRBD1 aligns across 10 bases. CDR1 is SGHRS and CDR2 is YFSETQ in the germline V gene. Losses at the gene ends were 3 bases for V and 1 base for J; bases not matched to a gene: 4. This CDR3 is 17 amino acids long. CDR3 DNA: TGCGCCAGCAGCTCGGGACAGGGGAGATCTGGGGCCAACGTCCTGACTTTC. Protein sequence: CASSSGQGRSGANVLTF. The full variable domain, completed using reference TRBV5-1 and TRBJ2-6, is KAGVTQTPRYLIKTRGQQVTLSCSPISGHRSVSWYQQTPGQGLQFLFEYFSETQRNKGNFPGRFSGRQFSNSRSEMNVSTLELGDSALYLCASSSGQGRSGANVLTFGAGSRLTVL.

The rearrangement uses TRBV6-5 and TRBJ2-2; D gene unclear. V lost 10 bases and J 4 bases, leaving 13 bases between the germline ends. The CDR3 totals 13 residues. Germline values: CDR1 MNHEY, CDR2 SVGAGI. CDR3 amino acids: CATLRQLTGELFF. CDR3 in DNA: TGTGCCACCCTGCGCCAGCTCACCGGGGAGCTGTTTTTT.

The gene calls are TRBV4-1 and TRBJ1-3, with 7 bases lining up with TRBD1. Per the germline V gene, CDR1 is MGHRA and CDR2 is YSYEKL. The CDR3 totals 19 residues. J lost 0 bases, V lost 2 bases, and 13 bases had no gene match. CDR3 sequence: CASSQQIFATGNSGNTIYF. The CDR3 region has the DNA TGCGCCAGCAGCCAACAAATCTTTGCGACAGGGAACTCTGGAAACACCATATATTTT.

The chain joins TRBV4-2 to TRBJ2-2, with 7 nucleotides matching TRBD2. The V segment lost 1 base and the J segment 0 bases; nucleotides outside the gene matches: 2. Germline loops: CDR1 LGHNA, CDR2 YNFKEQ. This CDR3 has 16 amino acids. The CDR3 region has the DNA TGTGCCAGCAGCCAAGCTAGCGGTTCGAACACCGGGGAGCTGTTTTTT. Its translation is CASSQASGSNTGELFF.

In this sample, this clonotype turned up many times. The chain joins TRBV12-3 or TRBV12-4 to TRBJ1-2; TRBD1 might be the D (5 bases). The germline V and J ends were trimmed by 2 bases and 7 bases, with 14 bases remaining between them. The CDR3 length is 14 residues. CDR3 sequence: CASSLSGPRGGYTF. CDR3 nucleotide sequence: TGTGCCAGCAGTTTAAGTGGGCCTAGGGGTGGCTACACCTTC.

The V call is TRBV4-1, the J call TRBJ1-1, with 7 bases fitting TRBD1. From germline, CDR1 is MGHRA and CDR2 YSYEKL. V lost 3 bases to trimming and J lost 3 bases; unmatched junction nucleotides: 4. This CDR3 region has 14 residues. In nucleotides, the CDR3 is TGCGCCAGCAGCCAGACAGGGAGGGACACTGAAGCTTTCTTT. This codes for CASSQTGRDTEAFF.

This clonotype was seen at least ten times. For the CDR3, the DNA is TGTGCCAGCAGTTCTCGACAGGGGATGGGGTCACCCCTCCACTTT. This gives the protein CASSSRQGMGSPLHF. The rearrangement links TRBV28 to TRBJ1-6, with TRBD1 identical over 8 bases. The CDR3 has 15 amino acids. J lost 10 bases, V lost 4 bases, and 9 bases had no gene match. The germline V gene encodes CDR1 MDHEN and CDR2 SYDVKM.

The rearrangement joins TRBV18 to TRBJ1-3; possible D gene TRBD1, 6 bases. The length of the CDR3 is 16 residues. Germline CDR1 KGHSH, CDR2 LQKENI. With 3 bases removed from V and 0 bases from J, the gap between germline ends came to 12 bases. CDR3 DNA sequence: TGTGCCAGCTCACCGCCCGGGACACTCTCTGGAAACACCATATATTTT. Translating it yields CASSPPGTLSGNTIYF.

The gene calls are TRBV7-9 and TRBJ1-6; D not certain. The germline V gene encodes CDR1 SEHNR and CDR2 FQNEAQ (reference sequence). CDR3 length equals 17 residues. Between the trimmed V and J ends, which lost 6 bases and 0 bases, there was a span of 15 bases. The CDR3 bases are TGTGCCAGCAGTTCCCCCCTTCCGAGCTCCTATAATTCACCCCTCCACTTT. It encodes CASSSPLPSSYNSPLHF.

V and J are TRBV19 and TRBJ2-1, with 10 nucleotides matching TRBD2. The CDR3 runs 17 residues. V was pared by 1 base and J by 2 bases, with 5 bases of the junction left unmatched. Germline CDR1 LNHDA, CDR2 SQIVND (reference sequence). CDR3 sequence reads: CASSIGSGGATYNEQFF. DNA of the CDR3: TGTGCCAGTAGTATAGGCAGCGGGGGGGCCACCTACAATGAGCAGTTCTTC.

This clonotype was seen at least ten times. The chain joins TRBV7-9 to TRBJ2-7; TRBD1 might be the D (5 bases). The CDR3 spans 12 residues. CDR1 SEHNR and CDR2 FQNEAQ come from the germline V gene (reference sequence). V was clipped by 6 bases and J by 6 bases, with 12 bases between them. CDR3 in amino acids: CASSPTGGEQYF. In DNA, the CDR3 is TGTGCCAGCAGTCCTACAGGCGGCGAGCAGTACTTC.

The V gene is TRBV4-2, the J gene TRBJ2-7; 11 bases are a match to TRBD2. V was pared by 3 bases and J by 0 bases, with 4 bases of the junction left unmatched. CDR1 LGHNA and CDR2 YNFKEQ come from the germline V gene. CDR3 length: 16 amino acids. CDR3 sequence reads: CASSHGTSGSSYEQYF. The CDR3 bases are TGTGCCAGCAGCCACGGGACTAGCGGTAGCTCCTACGAGCAGTACTTC.

A few counts support this clonotype. The genes are TRBV5-1 and TRBJ1-1; D is undetermined. Germline V gene data show CDR1 as SGHRS and CDR2 as YFSETQ. V lost 0 bases, J lost 5 bases, and 8 bases lay in between. The CDR3 is 13 residues long. The CDR3 bases are TGCGCCAGCAGCTTGGTGGGTATGACTGAAGCTTTCTTT. Its protein product is CASSLVGMTEAFF.

This clonotype was detected only a few times. This chain connects TRBV20-1 to TRBJ1-2; D is perhaps TRBD1 (6 bases). CDR1 and CDR2 (germline): DFQATT, SNEGSKA (reference sequence). The CDR3 is made up of 13 amino acids. Trimming removed 6 bases from V and 0 bases from J, with 11 bases in between. The CDR3 loop is CSAPTGANYGYTF. The CDR3 DNA is TGCAGTGCCCCGACAGGAGCTAACTATGGCTACACCTTC.